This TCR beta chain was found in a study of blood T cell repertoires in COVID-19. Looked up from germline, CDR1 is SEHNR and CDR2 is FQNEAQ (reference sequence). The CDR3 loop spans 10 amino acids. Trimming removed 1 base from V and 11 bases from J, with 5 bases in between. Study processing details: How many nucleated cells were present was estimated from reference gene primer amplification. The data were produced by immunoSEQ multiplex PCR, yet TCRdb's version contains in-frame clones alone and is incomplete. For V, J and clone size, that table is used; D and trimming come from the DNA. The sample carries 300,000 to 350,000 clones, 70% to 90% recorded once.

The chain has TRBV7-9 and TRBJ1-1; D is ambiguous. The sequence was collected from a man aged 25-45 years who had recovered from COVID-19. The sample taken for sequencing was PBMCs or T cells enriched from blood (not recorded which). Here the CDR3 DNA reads TGTGCCAGCAGCTTAGACTTGGCTTTCTTT. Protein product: CASSLDLAFF.